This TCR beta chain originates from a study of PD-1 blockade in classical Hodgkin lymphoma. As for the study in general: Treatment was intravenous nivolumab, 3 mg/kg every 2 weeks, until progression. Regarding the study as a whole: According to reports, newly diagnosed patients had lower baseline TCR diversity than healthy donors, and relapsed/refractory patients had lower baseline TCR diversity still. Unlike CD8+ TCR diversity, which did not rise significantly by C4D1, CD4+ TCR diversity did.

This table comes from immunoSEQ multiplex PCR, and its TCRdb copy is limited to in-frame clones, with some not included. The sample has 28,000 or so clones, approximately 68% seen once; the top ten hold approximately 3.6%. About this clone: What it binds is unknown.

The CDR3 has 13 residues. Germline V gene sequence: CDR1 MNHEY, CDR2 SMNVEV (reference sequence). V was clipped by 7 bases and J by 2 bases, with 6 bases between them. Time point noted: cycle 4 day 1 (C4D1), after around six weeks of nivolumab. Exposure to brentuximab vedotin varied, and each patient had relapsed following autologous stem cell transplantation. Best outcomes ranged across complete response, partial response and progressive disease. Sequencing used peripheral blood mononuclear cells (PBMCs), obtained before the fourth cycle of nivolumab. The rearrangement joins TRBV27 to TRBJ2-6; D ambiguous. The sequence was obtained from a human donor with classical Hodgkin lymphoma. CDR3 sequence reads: CASTTAGANVLTF. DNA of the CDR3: TGTGCCAGCACCACAGCTGGGGCCAACGTCCTGACTTTC.